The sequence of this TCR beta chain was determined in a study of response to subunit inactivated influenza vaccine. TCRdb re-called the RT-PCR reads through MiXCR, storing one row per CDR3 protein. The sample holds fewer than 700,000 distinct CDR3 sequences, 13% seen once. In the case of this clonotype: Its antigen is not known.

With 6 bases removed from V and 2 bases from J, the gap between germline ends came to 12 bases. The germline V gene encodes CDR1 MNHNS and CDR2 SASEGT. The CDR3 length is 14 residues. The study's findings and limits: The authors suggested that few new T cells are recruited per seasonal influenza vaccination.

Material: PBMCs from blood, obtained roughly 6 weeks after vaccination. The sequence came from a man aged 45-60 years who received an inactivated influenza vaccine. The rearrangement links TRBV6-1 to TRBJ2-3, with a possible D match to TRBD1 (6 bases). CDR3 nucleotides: TGTGCCAGCAGGGGTGGACAGATCACAGATACGCAGTATTTT. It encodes CASRGGQITDTQYF.